The rows below give T cell receptor beta chains drawn from one sample of a study of T cells in Graves' hyperthyroidism and ophthalmopathy. Each CDR3 protein is one row after TCRdb ran MiXCR on the multiplex PCR reads. This table holds around 610,000 distinct CDR3 sequences, about 15% found once. The sample taken for sequencing was blood. These receptors were taken from a woman in her thirties or forties with Graves' ophthalmopathy. Both conserved end residues are part of each CDR3. D genes are given only for firm matches. The listing skips clone size in some rows; elsewhere it reads once, few, many or a size class.

CDR3 DNA	CDR3 protein	J gene	clone size	V gene	D gene
TGTGCCAGCAGCTTTTTGGCCCACGAGCAGTACTTC	CASSFLAHEQYF	TRBJ2-7	many	TRBV7-9	-
TGCGCCAGCAGCTTGGAGGGACAGGGTAGTCAGCCCCAGCATTTT	CASSLEGQGSQPQHF	TRBJ1-5	few	TRBV5-1	TRBD1
TGTGCCACCAGTGATCCTGGACAGGGACGGAGCGGGGAGCTGTTTTTT	CATSDPGQGRSGELFF	TRBJ2-2	many	TRBV24-1	TRBD1
TGCGCCAGCAGCCAGGGACAGGGGCCCTATGGCTACACCTTC	CASSQGQGPYGYTF	TRBJ1-2	-	TRBV4-1	TRBD1
TGTGCCAGCAGCGTAGCGGGGGGCACGGGGACCCAGTACTTC	CASSVAGGTGTQYF	TRBJ2-5	many	TRBV12-3/TRBV12-4	TRBD2
TGTGCCAGCAGTACCCCCCGACTAGCGGGAGGTCCCCCCGGGGAGCTGTTTTTT	CASSTPRLAGGPPGELFF	TRBJ2-2	-	TRBV28	TRBD2
TGTGCCATCCCCGGGACAAACTCTTACGAGCAGTACTTC	CAIPGTNSYEQYF	TRBJ2-7	many	TRBV27	-
TGTGCCAGCAGCCAAAGCGGGAACTCCTACGAGCAGTACTTC	CASSQSGNSYEQYF	TRBJ2-7	-	TRBV14	TRBD2
TGCGCCAGCAGCTTTGTCGGGGGGAACACCGGGGAGCTGTTTTTT	CASSFVGGNTGELFF	TRBJ2-2	many	TRBV5-1	-
TGCGCCAGCAGCTCACAAGGGACAGTGACCTACGAGCAGTACTTC	CASSSQGTVTYEQYF	TRBJ2-7	few	TRBV4-1	TRBD1
TGTGCCAGCAGTATCCCGGGACAGGGGATACGGAACGAGCAGTACTTC	CASSIPGQGIRNEQYF	TRBJ2-7	-	TRBV6-1	TRBD1
TGTGCCAGCTGGGCTTTAAGGGGAACTGAAGCTTTCTTT	CASWALRGTEAFF	TRBJ1-1	many	TRBV6-5	-
TGTGCCAGCAGTGTAATAGGGGACAGGGGGCTCTACTTC	CASSVIGDRGLYF	TRBJ2-7	few	TRBV25-1	TRBD1
TGTGCCAGCAGCTTGTACTCTGGCTACACCTTC	CASSLYSGYTF	TRBJ1-2	-	TRBV7-9	-
TGTGCCAGCAGCTTAAACTCGGTGGCAGAGACCCAGTACTTC	CASSLNSVAETQYF	TRBJ2-5	many	TRBV7-2	-
TGTGCCACCAGTCTTAAGGGGGGACTAGGAACGGAGACCCAGTACTTC	CATSLKGGLGTETQYF	TRBJ2-5	many	TRBV24-1	TRBD2
TGTGCCACCAGTGATGCCAGGGCCTACGAGCAGTACTTC	CATSDARAYEQYF	TRBJ2-7	many	TRBV24-1	-
TGTGCCAGCAGTTCGGGACAGGGCCAGGAATTC	CASSSGQGQEF	TRBJ1-2	many	TRBV12-3/TRBV12-4	TRBD1
TGTGCCAGCAGTGAACAGAATAATTCACCCCTCCACTTT	CASSEQNNSPLHF	TRBJ1-6	many	TRBV25-1	-
TGTGCCAGCCAAACAGGGACGCAAGAGACCCAGTACTTC	CASQTGTQETQYF	TRBJ2-5	many	TRBV28	-
TGTGCCAGCAGCGCTAACCCCCCCTACGAGCAGTACTTC	CASSANPPYEQYF	TRBJ2-7	many	TRBV14	-
TGTGCCAGCAGCTCGACTAGCCCGGGCACCGGGGAGCTGTTTTTT	CASSSTSPGTGELFF	TRBJ2-2	-	TRBV7-3	TRBD2
TGCGCCAGCAGCCGGGAAAGCGGGTTGAGCAACACCGGGGAGCTGTTTTTT	CASSRESGLSNTGELFF	TRBJ2-2	many	TRBV5-1	-
TGCGCCAGCGGCGCAACGGTCTCCTACGAGCAGTACTTC	CASGATVSYEQYF	TRBJ2-7	few	TRBV4-1	-
TGTGCCAGCAGTTACTTGGACGCTAGCTCCTACGAGCAGTACTTC	CASSYLDASSYEQYF	TRBJ2-7	-	TRBV6-5	-
TGTGCCAGCAACCGGGGGGCGGGGCCCTCCTACGAGCAGTACTTC	CASNRGAGPSYEQYF	TRBJ2-7	many	TRBV12-3/TRBV12-4	-
TGTGCCAGCAGCTTAGTACCGACAGGCCAGAGGACTGAAGCTTTCTTT	CASSLVPTGQRTEAFF	TRBJ1-1	-	TRBV11-1	-
TGTGCCTGGAGGGGACTTCTGAACACTGAAGCTTTCTTT	CAWRGLLNTEAFF	TRBJ1-1	-	TRBV30	-